This entry describes one T cell receptor beta chain. It was with a sample-barcoded 5' primer and a J-beta primer mix that a second PCR of roughly 7 to 12 cycles was run. MiXCR was run by TCRdb on the 5' RACE reads, yielding one entry per CDR3 protein. Seen here are about 580,000 distinct CDR3 sequences, around 48% observed once, and the top ten hold 20% to 25%. This entry comes from a study of blood T cells in healthy people across ages. The CDR3 has 16 residues. The V segment lost 6 bases and the J segment 4 bases; nucleotides outside the gene matches: 16. Germline CDR1 and CDR2: DFQATT and SNEGSKA (reference sequence).

This chain uses TRBV20-1 with TRBJ2-3; 7 bases align to TRBD2. The origin of this receptor is a man at least 80 years old in good health. Sequenced: blood. CDR3 residues: CSAILAAILSADTQYF. CDR3 in DNA: TGCAGTGCGATCCTAGCGGCTATTCTTAGCGCAGATACGCAGTATTTT.